The entry that follows covers one T cell receptor (beta chain) sequence. This specimen belongs to a study of blood T cell repertoires in COVID-19. The assay was immunoSEQ multiplex PCR, and TCRdb's table has in-frame clones only and misses some. The data hold 200,000 to 250,000 clones, with 85% to 90% observed a single time. Trimming took 3 bases from V and 3 from J, leaving 8 bases between them. The CDR3 runs 14 residues. The germline CDR1 and CDR2 sequences are ENHRY and SYGVKD. The clonotype comes from a man aged 30-40 years who had been exposed to COVID-19. Material for sequencing was PBMCs or T cells enriched from blood (not recorded which). This chain links TRBV10-3 with TRBJ1-4; tentatively, D is TRBD1 (6 bases). The CDR3 here is CAISDSGANEKLFF. CDR3 DNA: TGTGCCATCAGTGACTCAGGGGCTAATGAAAAACTGTTTTTT.